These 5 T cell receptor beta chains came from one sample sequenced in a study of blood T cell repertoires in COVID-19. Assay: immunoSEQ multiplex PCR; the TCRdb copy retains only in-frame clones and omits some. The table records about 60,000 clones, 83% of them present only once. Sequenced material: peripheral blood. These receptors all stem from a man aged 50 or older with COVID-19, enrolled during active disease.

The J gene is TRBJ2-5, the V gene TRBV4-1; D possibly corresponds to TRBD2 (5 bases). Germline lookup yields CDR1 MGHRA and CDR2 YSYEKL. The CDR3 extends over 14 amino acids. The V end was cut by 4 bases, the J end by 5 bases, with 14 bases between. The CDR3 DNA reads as TGCGCCAGCAGCCCAGTACCCGGCGGGGAGACCCAGTACTTC. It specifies CASSPVPGGETQYF.

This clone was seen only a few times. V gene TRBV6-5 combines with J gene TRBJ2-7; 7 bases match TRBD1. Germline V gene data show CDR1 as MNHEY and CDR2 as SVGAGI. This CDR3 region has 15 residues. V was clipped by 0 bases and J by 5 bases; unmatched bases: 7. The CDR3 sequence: CASSYSPTGQNEQYF. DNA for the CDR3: TGTGCCAGCAGTTACTCCCCGACAGGGCAGAACGAGCAGTACTTC.

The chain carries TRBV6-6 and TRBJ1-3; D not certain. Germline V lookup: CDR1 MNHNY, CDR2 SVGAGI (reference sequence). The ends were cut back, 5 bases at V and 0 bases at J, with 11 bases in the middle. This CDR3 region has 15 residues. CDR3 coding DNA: TGTGCCAGCAGTCGATCTCCCGTCTCTGGAAACACCATATATTTT. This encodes CASSRSPVSGNTIYF.

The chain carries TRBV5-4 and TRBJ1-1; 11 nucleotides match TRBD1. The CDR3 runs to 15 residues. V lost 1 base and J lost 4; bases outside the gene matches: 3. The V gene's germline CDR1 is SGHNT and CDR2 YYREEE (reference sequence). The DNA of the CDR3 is TGTGCCAGCAGCTTGCGGGGACAGGGGGGCACTGAAGCTTTCTTT. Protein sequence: CASSLRGQGGTEAFF.

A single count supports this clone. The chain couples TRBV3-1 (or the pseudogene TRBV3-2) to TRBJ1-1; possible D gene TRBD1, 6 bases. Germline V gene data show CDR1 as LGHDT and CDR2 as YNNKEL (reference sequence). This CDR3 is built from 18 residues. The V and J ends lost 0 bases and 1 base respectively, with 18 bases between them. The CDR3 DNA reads TGTGCCAGCAGCCAAGATCTACCCTCTGCACAGGGGAACACTGAAGCTTTCTTT. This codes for CASSQDLPSAQGNTEAFF.